Listed here are 28 T cell receptor beta chains from one sample, sequenced in a study of T cells in Graves' hyperthyroidism and ophthalmopathy. Amplified TCR beta CDR3 regions came from RNA transcripts. The HTBI primer set served for first-round RT-PCR of the TCR CDR3. TCRdb processed the multiplex PCR reads anew with MiXCR; each CDR3 protein has one entry. The sample consists of about 200,000 distinct CDR3 sequences, less than 20% of them appearing once. The sequencing sample was made of blood. Receptor source: a woman in her fifties or sixties with Graves' hyperthyroidism.

The chain has TRBV18 and TRBJ1-3; D possibly corresponds to TRBD1 (5 bases). From germline, CDR1 is KGHSH and CDR2 LQKENI. The CDR3 has 16 amino acids. Trimming cost V 2 bases and J 0 bases, with 11 bases left between them. The CDR3 spells CASSPTGQSSGNTIYF. The CDR3 region has the DNA TGTGCCAGCTCACCAACAGGCCAAAGCTCTGGAAACACCATATATTTT.

The chain carries TRBV27 and TRBJ1-6, with 7 bases fitting TRBD1. V shed 6 bases, J shed 6 bases, and the junction held 2 bases outside the gene matches. Germline V gene sequence: CDR1 MNHEY, CDR2 SMNVEV (reference sequence). This CDR3 is 13 amino acids long. DNA of the CDR3: TGTGCCAGCAGCGGGACAGTTAATTCACCCCTCCACTTT. Translation gives CASSGTVNSPLHF.

Many counts were recorded for this clonotype. The J gene is TRBJ2-7, the V gene TRBV2, with 9 bases lining up with TRBD2. The germline gives CDR1 SNHLY, CDR2 FYNNEI. With V trimmed by 7 bases and J by 5 bases, 9 bases remained unmatched. CDR3 length equals 14 residues. The CDR3 spells CASTAGGRAHEQYF. The CDR3 coding sequence is TGTGCCAGCACGGCGGGCGGGAGGGCCCACGAGCAGTACTTC.

This clonotype was found a few times. The J gene is TRBJ2-7, the V gene TRBV10-1, with D perhaps TRBD2 (5 bases). V lost 4 bases and J lost 3, with 10 bases in between. Germline assignment: CDR1 WNHNN and CDR2 SYGVQD (reference sequence). The length of the CDR3 is 13 residues. The CDR3 sequence: CASSGGSFYEQYF. The DNA of the CDR3 is TGCGCCAGCAGTGGAGGGTCCTTCTACGAGCAGTACTTC.

This clonotype was recorded once. The V call is TRBV7-9, the J call TRBJ1-1; D not resolved. Between the trimmed V and J ends, which lost 1 base and 2 bases, there was a span of 11 bases. This CDR3 has 15 residues. CDR1 SEHNR and CDR2 FQNEAQ come from the germline V gene (reference sequence). The CDR3 reads CASSLDVNLNTEAFF. DNA for the CDR3: TGTGCCAGCAGCTTAGACGTCAACTTAAACACTGAAGCTTTCTTT.

A word on this clonotype: A much larger clone differs from this one at a single base, so this may be a read error. The chain links TRBV7-6 to TRBJ1-4; 11 bases are a match to TRBD1. Germline trimming cut 5 bases from V and 10 bases from J; bases unmatched to any gene: 9. Germline CDR1 SGHVS, CDR2 FNYEAQ. The CDR3 is made up of 15 amino acids. CDR3 nucleotides: TGTGCCAGCAGCGCGGGACAGGGGGTTTATGGAAAACTGTTTTTT. Translation gives CASSAGQGVYGKLFF.

This sequence joins TRBV11-2 and TRBJ1-3, with 7 bases matching TRBD1. This CDR3 has 14 amino acids. The germline V gene has CDR1 SGHAT and CDR2 FQNNGV. Trimming at V came to 5 bases and at J to 3 bases, leaving 4 bases not matched to a gene. Here the CDR3 reads CASSRGTDGNTIYF. The CDR3, as DNA: TGTGCCAGCAGCCGAGGGACAGATGGAAACACCATATATTTT.

This clonotype was seen repeatedly, ten times or more. The rearrangement links TRBV6-1 to TRBJ2-5; perhaps TRBD1 as D (6 bases). The CDR3 length is 15 residues. With 5 bases removed from V and 7 bases from J, the gap between germline ends came to 20 bases. Germline CDR1 is MNHNS and CDR2 is SASEGT. The CDR3 nucleotides are TGTGCCAGCAGTCCCGCGGACAGCTTAGGGAGGACCCAGTACTTC. Its protein product is CASSPADSLGRTQYF.

This clonotype was seen a handful of times. Germline is not matched at one junction end, which may reflect a read error. The chain recombines TRBV12-3 or TRBV12-4 with TRBJ2-1; 7 positions agree with TRBD1. The length of the CDR3 is 16 residues. CDR3 protein: CASSHSPTGSYNERFF. The CDR3 DNA is TGTGCCAGCAGCCACAGTCCGACAGGGTCCTACAATGAGCGGTTCTTC.

The genes are TRBV5-4 and TRBJ2-1, with 14 bases that match TRBD2. The germline V gene has CDR1 SGHNT and CDR2 YYREEE (reference sequence). Germline trimming cut 4 bases from V and 6 bases from J; bases unmatched to any gene: 6. The CDR3 has 16 amino acids. CDR3 sequence: CASSKTSGRAGNEQFF. DNA of the CDR3: TGTGCCAGCAGCAAGACTAGCGGGAGGGCGGGCAATGAGCAGTTCTTC.

The chain has TRBV5-5 and TRBJ1-6; a weak D match, TRBD1 (6 bases). The germline V and J ends were trimmed by 0 bases and 8 bases, with 9 bases remaining between them. Per the germline V gene, CDR1 is SGHKS and CDR2 is YYEKEE (reference sequence). The length of the CDR3 is 14 residues. The chain's CDR3 is CASSLENRDSPLHF. In DNA, the CDR3 is TGTGCCAGCAGCTTGGAGAACAGGGATTCACCCCTCCACTTT. Full variable domain (remainder filled in from reference TRBV5-5 and TRBJ1-6): DAGVTQSPTHLIKTRGQQVTLRCSPISGHKSVSWYQQVLGQGPQFIFQYYEKEERGRGNFPDRFSARQFPNYSSELNVNALLLGDSALYLCASSLENRDSPLHFGNGTRLTVT.

This clonotype occurred many times. V usage is TRBV6-1 and J usage is TRBJ2-1, with 7 bases aligning to TRBD2. The trim removed 5 bases at V and 2 bases at J, leaving 6 bases unmatched. This CDR3 has 15 amino acids. Germline V CDR1 and CDR2: MNHNS, SASEGT. The CDR3 DNA is TGTGCCAGCAGTTCCCTAGCGGAAGCCTACAATGAGCAGTTCTTC. Translated, it gives CASSSLAEAYNEQFF.

There are a few counts of this clonotype. CDR3 amino acids: CASSQDGGISQPQHF. Here the CDR3 DNA reads TGCGCCAGCAGCCAAGATGGGGGGATCAGTCAGCCCCAGCATTTT. The V gene is TRBV4-1, the J gene TRBJ1-5, with TRBD1 as a possible D gene (5 bases). The germline V gene has CDR1 MGHRA and CDR2 YSYEKL. Trimming removed 0 bases from V and 6 bases from J, with 12 bases in between. CDR3 length: 15 residues.

In this sample, this clonotype turned up many times. The chain couples TRBV6-1 to TRBJ1-5; possibly TRBD1 for D (5 bases). This CDR3 comprises 16 residues. Germline loops: CDR1 MNHNS, CDR2 SASEGT. V shed 1 base and J shed 6 bases, with 16 bases lying between them. CDR3 nucleotide sequence: TGTGCCAGCAGTGAAGGCGGGGGGGGTGTGGGTCAGCCCCAGCATTTT. Its translation: CASSEGGGGVGQPQHF.

This clonotype was observed many times. The chain recombines TRBV5-5 with TRBJ2-3, with TRBD1 as a possible D gene (5 bases). The germline V gene encodes CDR1 SGHKS and CDR2 YYEKEE (reference sequence). The CDR3 totals 15 residues. V lost 4 bases and J 1 base, leaving 13 bases between the germline ends. CDR3 DNA: TGTGCCAGCAGCATCCCCACGACAGGCACAGATACGCAGTATTTT. Translation gives CASSIPTTGTDTQYF.

This clonotype was detected a few times. At one of its ends the junction is not consistent with the germline gene, which may arise from a read error. The V gene is TRBV29-1, the J gene TRBJ2-3, with TRBD2 matching over 11 bases. Germline V gene sequence: CDR1 SQVTM, CDR2 ANQGSEA. The CDR3 extends over 19 amino acids. Here the CDR3 DNA reads TGCAGCGTTGTCTACCTAAATAGCGGGAGGGCCCGGGGCACAGGTACGCAGTATTTT. Translated: CSVVYLNSGRARGTGTQYF.

The table lists this clonotype with many counts. The V call is TRBV7-8, the J call TRBJ2-3; a possible D gene is TRBD1 (7 bases). Germline assignment: CDR1 SGHVS and CDR2 FQNEAQ. V was pared by 10 bases and J by 7 bases, with 21 bases between. CDR3 length: 14 residues. DNA for the CDR3: TGTGCCACAGCCAGGGGGGACTCCTCGAATACGCAGTATTTT. It encodes CATARGDSSNTQYF. Combining the CDR3 with reference TRBV7-8 and TRBJ2-3 gives the whole variable domain GAGVSQSPRYKVAKRGQDVALRCDPISGHVSLFWYQQALGQGPEFLTYFQNEAQLDKSGLPSDRFFAERPEGSVSTLKIQRTQQEDSAVYLCATARGDSSNTQYFGPGTRLTVL.

The sample holds a few counts of this clonotype. The chain carries TRBV27 and TRBJ2-7; D call uncertain. The CDR3 totals 17 residues. Deletions cut 0 bases from V and 4 bases from J, with 19 bases between. CDR1 is MNHEY and CDR2 is SMNVEV in the germline V gene (reference sequence). DNA of the CDR3: TGTGCCAGCAGTTTATCGATTTCCGGACGGTATAAGTACGAGCAGTACTTC. It translates to CASSLSISGRYKYEQYF.

The sample holds many counts of this clonotype. The V call is TRBV5-1, the J call TRBJ1-1; D gene ambiguous. The CDR3 runs to 15 residues. Germline-derived CDR1 and CDR2 are SGHRS and YFSETQ. Trimming removed 0 bases from V and 1 base from J, with 10 bases in between. The CDR3 DNA sequence: TGCGCCAGCAGCTTGGATGGTAGACCGAACACTGAAGCTTTCTTT. It is translated as CASSLDGRPNTEAFF.

In its sample, this clonotype was seen many times. The V gene is TRBV27, the J gene TRBJ2-1; possibly TRBD1 or TRBD2 for D (5 bases each). V dropped 5 bases and J dropped 7 bases, with 15 bases sitting between them. Germline V gene data show CDR1 as MNHEY and CDR2 as SMNVEV (reference sequence). The CDR3 extends over 14 amino acids. The CDR3 sequence is CASSRAGTPNEQFF. The CDR3 DNA reads as TGTGCCAGCAGTCGCGCCGGGACCCCTAATGAGCAGTTCTTC.

This clonotype was seen at least ten times. The rearrangement links TRBV10-1 to TRBJ2-1, with 7 bases identical to TRBD2. The J segment lost 7 bases and the V segment lost 2 bases, leaving 5 bases of the junction unmatched. Germline CDR1 reads WNHNN; CDR2 reads SYGVQD (reference sequence). CDR3 length: 14 amino acids. CDR3 amino acids: CASSEAGAGNEQFF. As DNA, the CDR3 is TGCGCCAGCAGTGAGGCGGGAGCGGGGAATGAGCAGTTCTTC.

In this sample, this clonotype turned up many times. V is TRBV7-9 and J is TRBJ2-7; tentatively, D is TRBD1 (6 bases). This CDR3 has 18 amino acids. The V gene lost 7 bases and the J gene lost 1 base, with 26 bases spanning the gap. Germline V gives CDR1 SEHNR, CDR2 FQNEAQ (reference sequence). The CDR3 nucleotides read TGTGCCAGCACTATGCATTCCGGACCGGGGACACTTTCCTACGAGCAGTACTTC. Translation gives CASTMHSGPGTLSYEQYF.

The genes are TRBV7-2 and TRBJ1-4; D possibly corresponds to TRBD1 (6 bases). Germline loops: CDR1 SGHTA, CDR2 FQGNSA. V shed 2 bases and J shed 6 bases, with 7 bases lying between them. This CDR3 comprises 13 residues. Here the CDR3 reads CASSLNRDEKLFF. The DNA for the CDR3 is TGTGCCAGCAGCTTAAACAGGGATGAAAAACTGTTTTTT.

This clonotype was observed at least ten times. The chain has TRBV6-1 and TRBJ1-1; D may be TRBD1 (5 bases). This CDR3 has 14 residues. Germline lookup yields CDR1 MNHNS and CDR2 SASEGT. V was shortened by 5 bases and J by 0 bases, with 10 bases between the two germline ends. CDR3 amino acids: CASSRDPLNTEAFF. DNA of the CDR3: TGTGCCAGCAGTCGGGACCCCCTGAACACTGAAGCTTTCTTT.

The chain has TRBV11-2 and TRBJ1-1, with D uncertain. The CDR3 is 15 residues long. Germline V gives CDR1 SGHAT, CDR2 FQNNGV. V lost 5 bases, J lost 0 bases, and 13 bases lay in between. The CDR3 loop reads CASSHYKVMNTEAFF. Here the CDR3 DNA reads TGTGCCAGCAGCCATTATAAAGTCATGAACACTGAAGCTTTCTTT.

This clonotype appeared many times. The J gene is TRBJ2-1, the V gene TRBV5-5; no firm D call. Trimming took 0 bases from V and 0 from J, leaving 7 bases between them. Germline loops: CDR1 SGHKS, CDR2 YYEKEE (reference sequence). CDR3 size: 15 residues. CDR3 nucleotide sequence: TGTGCCAGCAGCTTGGGCCTGAGCTCCTACAATGAGCAGTTCTTC. This sequence encodes CASSLGLSSYNEQFF.

Only a few counts were recorded for this clonotype. This chain joins TRBV9 and TRBJ1-2; possibly TRBD1 for D (6 bases). The V gene's germline CDR1 is SGDLS and CDR2 YYNGEE. V gave up 1 base and J gave up 4 bases, with 20 bases separating them. CDR3 size: 17 residues. CDR3: CASSVNKDSRGLYGYTF. The CDR3 region has the DNA TGTGCCAGCAGCGTAAATAAGGACAGCCGAGGTCTCTATGGCTACACCTTC.

The J gene is TRBJ2-1, the V gene TRBV7-9; no definite D call. V was clipped by 1 base and J by 8 bases, with 15 bases between them. Germline-derived CDR1 and CDR2 are SEHNR and FQNEAQ (reference sequence). The CDR3 extends over 15 amino acids. The DNA for the CDR3 is TGTGCCAGCAGCTTAGGACTTGCCCTAATTGATGAGCAGTTCTTC. It yields the protein CASSLGLALIDEQFF.